The source of this T cell receptor (beta chain) is a study of T-cell reconstitution after alpha-beta-depleted transplantation in children. Overall study results and limits: TCRbeta diversity was high at day 60 in some patients (a result of surviving recipient T cells and thymic progenitors).

The V end lost 4 bases, the J end lost 7 bases, and 22 bases lay between the germline ends. Germline lookup yields CDR1 SGHRS and CDR2 YFSETQ. The CDR3 runs 16 residues. Unique molecular identifiers were used to barcode this TCRbeta library. MiXCR, applied by TCRdb to the PCR reads, yields one record per CDR3 protein. There are hundreds of thousands of distinct CDR3 sequences in the sample; roughly 23% occur only once, and roughly 14% lies in the top ten. The table lists this clonotype with many counts. What it recognizes is unknown. Sequenced material: PBMCs, mostly from graft donor cells, taken 360 days after TCRalphabeta/CD19-depleted stem cell transplant. The chain is built from TRBV5-1 and TRBJ2-3, with a possible D match to TRBD2 (6 bases). The TCR originated in a boy under two years old who had a stem cell transplant for acute myeloid leukemia, so the T cells may come from the graft donor. DNA for the CDR3: TGCGCCAGCAGCCGAAGGGCCGGCGGGACTGAGAATACGCAGTATTTT. It translates to CASSRRAGGTENTQYF.